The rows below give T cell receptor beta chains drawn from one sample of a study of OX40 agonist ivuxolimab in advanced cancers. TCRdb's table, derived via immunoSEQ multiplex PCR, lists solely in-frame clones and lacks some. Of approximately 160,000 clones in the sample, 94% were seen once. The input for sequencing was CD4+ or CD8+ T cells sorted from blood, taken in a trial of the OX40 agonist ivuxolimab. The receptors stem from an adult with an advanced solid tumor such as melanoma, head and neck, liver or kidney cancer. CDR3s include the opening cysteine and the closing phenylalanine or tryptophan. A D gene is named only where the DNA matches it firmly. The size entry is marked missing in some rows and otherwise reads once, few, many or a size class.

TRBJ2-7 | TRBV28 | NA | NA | CASSFGFSAIYEQYF | TGTGCCAGCAGTTTTGGGTTTTCGGCCATCTACGAGCAGTACTTC
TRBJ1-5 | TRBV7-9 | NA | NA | CASSHGTLSNQPQHF | TGTGCCAGCAGTCACGGGACACTTAGCAATCAGCCCCAGCATTTT
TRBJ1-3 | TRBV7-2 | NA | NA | CASSLPPGSSGNTIYF | TGTGCCAGCAGCTTACCCCCCGGGTCGTCTGGAAACACCATATATTTT
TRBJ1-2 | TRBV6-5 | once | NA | CASTNHGGAYGYTF | TGTGCCAGCACCAACCATGGGGGGGCCTATGGCTACACCTTC
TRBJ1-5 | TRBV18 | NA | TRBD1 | CASSPPNGQGPNQPQHF | TGTGCCAGCTCACCACCTAACGGACAGGGCCCCAATCAGCCCCAGCATTTT
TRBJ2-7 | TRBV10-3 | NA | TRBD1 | CAISGGGEYEQYF | TGTGCCATCAGTGGAGGGGGCGAATACGAGCAGTACTTC
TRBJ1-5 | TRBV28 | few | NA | CASSLSQGNQPQHF | TGTGCCAGCAGTTTATCGCAGGGCAATCAGCCCCAGCATTTT
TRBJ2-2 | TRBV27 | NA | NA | CASSLLGDTGELFF | TGTGCCAGCAGCCTACTGGGGGACACCGGGGAGCTGTTTTTT
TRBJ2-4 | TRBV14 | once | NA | CASSPTFSMAKNIQYF | TGTGCCAGCAGCCCGACTTTCTCTATGGCCAAAAACATTCAGTACTTC
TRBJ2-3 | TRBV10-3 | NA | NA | CAISSGEDTQYF | TGTGCCATCAGTTCCGGGGAAGATACGCAGTATTTT
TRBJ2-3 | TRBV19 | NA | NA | CASSLPDRAPTDTQYF | TGTGCCAGTAGTCTCCCGGACCGGGCCCCCACAGATACGCAGTATTTT
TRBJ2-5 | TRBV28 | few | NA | CASSPRGAPKTQYF | TGTGCCAGCAGCCCCAGGGGCGCCCCAAAGACCCAGTACTTC
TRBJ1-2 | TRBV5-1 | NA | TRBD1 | CASSLRDSQNYGYTF | TGCGCCAGCAGCTTAAGGGACAGTCAAAACTATGGCTACACCTTC
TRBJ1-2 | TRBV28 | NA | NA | CASRPPGGASSYGYTF | TGTGCCAGCAGGCCCCCAGGTGGGGCGAGCTCCTATGGCTACACCTTC
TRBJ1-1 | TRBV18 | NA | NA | CASGPGVDTEAFF | TGTGCCAGCGGCCCGGGAGTGGACACTGAAGCTTTCTTT
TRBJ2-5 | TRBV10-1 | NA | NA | CASSDPGAGWETQYF | TGCGCCAGCAGTGACCCCGGCGCCGGGTGGGAGACCCAGTACTTC
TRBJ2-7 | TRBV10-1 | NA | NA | CVRQLGADSYEQYF | TGCGTACGACAGTTGGGGGCCGATTCCTACGAGCAGTACTTC
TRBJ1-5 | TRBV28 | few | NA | CASSLPNRINQPQHF | TGTGCCAGCAGTTTACCTAACAGGATCAATCAGCCCCAGCATTTT
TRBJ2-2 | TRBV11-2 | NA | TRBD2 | CASSLLRTSAGELFF | TGTGCCAGCAGCCTGCTCCGGACTAGCGCCGGGGAGCTGTTTTTT
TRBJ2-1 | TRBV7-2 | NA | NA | CASSLRRNEQFF | TGTGCCAGCAGCTTAAGAAGGAATGAGCAGTTCTTC
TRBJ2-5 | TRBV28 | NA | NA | CASIPSTAQETQYF | TGTGCCAGCATCCCTTCGACAGCCCAAGAGACCCAGTACTTC
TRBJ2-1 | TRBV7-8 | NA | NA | CASSFLSSSYNEQFF | TGTGCCAGCAGCTTCTTGTCGAGCTCCTACAATGAGCAGTTCTTC
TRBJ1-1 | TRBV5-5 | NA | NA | CASSVSGIQAFF | TGTGCCAGCAGTGTCAGCGGGATTCAAGCTTTCTTT
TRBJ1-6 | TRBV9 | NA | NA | CASSVVGAPTSPLHF | TGTGCCAGCAGCGTAGTAGGGGCCCCAACTTCACCCCTCCACTTT
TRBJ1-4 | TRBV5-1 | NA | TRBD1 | CASSSTGTGWEKLFF | TGCGCCAGCAGCAGCACCGGGACAGGGTGGGAAAAACTGTTTTTT
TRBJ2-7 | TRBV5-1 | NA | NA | CASSLVQGGNEQYF | TGCGCCAGCAGCTTGGTCCAGGGGGGGAACGAGCAGTACTTC
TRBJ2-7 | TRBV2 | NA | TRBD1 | CASSFDRGSSYEQYF | TGTGCCAGCAGTTTTGACAGGGGTAGCTCCTACGAGCAGTACTTC
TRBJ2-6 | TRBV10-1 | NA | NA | CASSERQDRTSRANVLTF | TGCGCCAGCAGTGAGCGGCAAGATCGCACAAGTCGGGCCAACGTCCTGACTTTC
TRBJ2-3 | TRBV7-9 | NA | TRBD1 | CASSFGQGGRDTQYF | TGTGCCAGCAGTTTCGGACAGGGCGGGCGAGATACGCAGTATTTT
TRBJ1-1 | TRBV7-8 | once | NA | CASSLAGRLPNTEAFF | TGTGCCAGCAGCTTAGCAGGACGGCTACCGAACACTGAAGCTTTCTTT
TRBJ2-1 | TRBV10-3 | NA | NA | CAISDGYNEQFF | TGTGCCATCAGTGACGGATACAATGAGCAGTTCTTC
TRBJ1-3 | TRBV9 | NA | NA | CASSVLGLGNTIYF | TGTGCCAGCAGCGTATTAGGGCTCGGAAACACCATATATTTT
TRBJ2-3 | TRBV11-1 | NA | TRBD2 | CASSLPGLPSTDTQYF | TGTGCCAGCAGTCTCCCGGGACTACCTAGCACAGATACGCAGTATTTT
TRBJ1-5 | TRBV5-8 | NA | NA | CASSLAGRSAQPQHF | TGTGCCAGCAGCTTGGCCGGGAGGTCGGCTCAGCCCCAGCATTTT
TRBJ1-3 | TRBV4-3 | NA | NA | CASSQGGGSGNTIYF | TGCGCCAGCAGCCAAGGAGGCGGCTCTGGAAACACCATATATTTT
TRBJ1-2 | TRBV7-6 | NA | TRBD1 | CASSLSGTDDYGYTF | TGTGCCAGCAGCCTATCCGGGACAGACGACTATGGCTACACCTTC
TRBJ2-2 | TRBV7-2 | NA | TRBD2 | CASSSTSGNTGELFF | TGTGCCAGCAGCTCAACTAGCGGGAACACCGGGGAGCTGTTTTTT
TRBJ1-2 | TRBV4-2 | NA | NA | CASGGAGSYGYTF | TGTGCCAGTGGGGGGGCAGGGAGCTATGGCTACACCTTC
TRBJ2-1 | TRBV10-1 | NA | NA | CASGGGRGEQFF | TGCGCCAGCGGAGGAGGCCGGGGTGAGCAGTTCTTC
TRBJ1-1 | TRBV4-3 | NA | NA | CASSQDEGAEAFF | TGCGCCAGCAGCCAAGATGAAGGGGCTGAAGCTTTCTTT
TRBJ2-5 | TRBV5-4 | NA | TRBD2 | CASSGGGQETQYF | TGTGCCAGCAGCGGCGGGGGTCAAGAGACCCAGTACTTC
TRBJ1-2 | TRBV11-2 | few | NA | CASSLGLRYGYTF | TGTGCCAGCAGCTTAGGTCTCCGCTATGGCTACACCTTC
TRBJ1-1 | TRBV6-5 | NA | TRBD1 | CASRTGTGGLTEAFF | TGTGCCAGCAGAACAGGGACAGGGGGACTAACGGAAGCTTTCTTT
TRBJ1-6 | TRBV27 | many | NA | CASSFKGPLNSPLHF | TGTGCCAGCAGTTTTAAGGGGCCCCTTAATTCACCCCTCCACTTT
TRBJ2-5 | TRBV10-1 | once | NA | CASSVGIEETQYF | TGCGCCAGCAGTGTGGGTATCGAGGAGACCCAGTACTTC
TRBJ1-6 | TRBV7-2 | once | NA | CASSLRRLGSPLHF | TGTGCCAGCAGCTTAAGGAGGCTAGGTTCACCCCTCCACTTT
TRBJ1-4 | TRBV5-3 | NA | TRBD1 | CARSLARWDREGKLFF | TGTGCCAGAAGCTTGGCCAGGTGGGACAGGGAAGGAAAACTGTTTTTT
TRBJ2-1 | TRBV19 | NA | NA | CASSIQARILDEQFF | TGTGCCAGTAGTATACAGGCTCGGATTCTCGATGAGCAGTTCTTC
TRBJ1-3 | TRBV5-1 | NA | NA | CASSLAGLGAGNTIYF | TGCGCCAGCAGCTTGGCCGGTTTAGGGGCTGGAAACACCATATATTTT
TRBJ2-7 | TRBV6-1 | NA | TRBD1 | CASSSRGPTYEQYF | TGTGCCAGCAGCTCCAGGGGGCCCACCTACGAGCAGTACTTC
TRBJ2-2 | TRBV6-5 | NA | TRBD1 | CASNLQGTNTGELFF | TGTGCCAGCAACCTACAGGGGACGAACACCGGGGAGCTGTTTTTT
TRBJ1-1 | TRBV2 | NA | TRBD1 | CASSGQGNTEAFF | TGTGCCAGCAGTGGACAGGGGAACACTGAAGCTTTCTTT
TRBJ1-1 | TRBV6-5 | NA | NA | CASSYSERKHEAFF | TGTGCCAGCAGTTACTCGGAACGGAAACATGAAGCTTTCTTT
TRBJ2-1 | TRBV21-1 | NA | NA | CARSVRGIAREQFF | TGTGCCCGCAGCGTACGGGGGATCGCGCGTGAGCAGTTCTTC
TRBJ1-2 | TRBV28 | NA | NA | CASSQSGTNYGYTF | TGTGCCAGCAGTCAATCCGGGACTAACTATGGCTACACCTTC